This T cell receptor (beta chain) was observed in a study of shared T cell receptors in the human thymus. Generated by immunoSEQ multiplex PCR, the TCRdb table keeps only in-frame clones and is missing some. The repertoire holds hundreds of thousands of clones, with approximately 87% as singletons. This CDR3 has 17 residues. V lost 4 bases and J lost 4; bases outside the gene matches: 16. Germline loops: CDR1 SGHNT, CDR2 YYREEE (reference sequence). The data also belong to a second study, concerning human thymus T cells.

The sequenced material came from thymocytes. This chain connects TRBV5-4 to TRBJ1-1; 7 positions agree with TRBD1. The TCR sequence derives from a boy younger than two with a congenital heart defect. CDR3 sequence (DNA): TGTGCCAGCAGCATAGCTGATACAGGGGAAAGTAGCACTGAAGCTTTCTTT. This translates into CASSIADTGESSTEAFF.